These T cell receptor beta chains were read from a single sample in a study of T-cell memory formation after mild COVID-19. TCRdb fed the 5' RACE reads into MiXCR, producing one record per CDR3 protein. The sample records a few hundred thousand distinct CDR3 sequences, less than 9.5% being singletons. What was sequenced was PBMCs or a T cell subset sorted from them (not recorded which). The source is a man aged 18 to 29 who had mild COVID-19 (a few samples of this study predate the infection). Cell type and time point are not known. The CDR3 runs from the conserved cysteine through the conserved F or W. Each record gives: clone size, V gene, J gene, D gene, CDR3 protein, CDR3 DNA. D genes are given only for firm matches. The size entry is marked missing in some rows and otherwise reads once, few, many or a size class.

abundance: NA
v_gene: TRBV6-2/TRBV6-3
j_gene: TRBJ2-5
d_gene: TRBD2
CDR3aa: CASSPGRGTLQETQYF
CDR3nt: TGTGCCAGCAGTCCCGGGCGGGGGACCCTACAAGAGACCCAGTACTTC

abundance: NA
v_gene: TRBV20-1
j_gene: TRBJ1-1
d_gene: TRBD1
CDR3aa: CSAPGQGHTEAFF
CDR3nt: TGCAGTGCTCCCGGACAGGGCCACACTGAAGCTTTCTTT

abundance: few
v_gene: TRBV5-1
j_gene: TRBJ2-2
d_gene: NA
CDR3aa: CASSLPEGNTGELFF
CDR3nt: TGCGCCAGCAGCTTGCCGGAGGGTAACACCGGGGAGCTGTTTTTT

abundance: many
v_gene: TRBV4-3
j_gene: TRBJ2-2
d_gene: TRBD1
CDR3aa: CASRGQGSTGELFF
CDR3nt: TGCGCCAGCAGAGGACAGGGAAGTACCGGGGAGCTGTTTTTT

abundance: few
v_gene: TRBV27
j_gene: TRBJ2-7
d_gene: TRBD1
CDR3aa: CASSSAGTGIYEQYF
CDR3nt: TGTGCCAGCAGTTCAGCCGGGACAGGGATCTACGAGCAGTACTTC

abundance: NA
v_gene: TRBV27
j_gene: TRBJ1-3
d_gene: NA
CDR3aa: CASSNKAGGNTIYF
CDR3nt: TGTGCCAGCAGTAACAAGGCAGGGGGAAACACCATATATTTT

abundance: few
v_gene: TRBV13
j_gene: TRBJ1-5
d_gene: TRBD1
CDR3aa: CASSQGQENQPQHF
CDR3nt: TGTGCCAGCAGCCAGGGACAGGAGAATCAGCCCCAGCATTTT

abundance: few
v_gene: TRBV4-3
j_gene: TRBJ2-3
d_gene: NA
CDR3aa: CASSQVGGGSTDTQYF
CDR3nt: TGCGCCAGCAGCCAAGTCGGGGGTGGGAGCACAGATACGCAGTATTTT

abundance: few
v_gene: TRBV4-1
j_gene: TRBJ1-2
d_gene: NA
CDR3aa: CASSPSGSRLDYGYTF
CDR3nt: TGCGCCAGCAGCCCGTCAGGGAGTCGTTTGGACTATGGCTACACCTTC

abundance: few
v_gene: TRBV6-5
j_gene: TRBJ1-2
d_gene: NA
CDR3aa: CASSYKEDYGYTF
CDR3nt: TGTGCCAGCAGTTACAAGGAGGACTATGGCTACACCTTC

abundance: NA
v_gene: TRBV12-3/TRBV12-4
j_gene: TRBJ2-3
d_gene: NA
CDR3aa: CASSPRWADTQYF
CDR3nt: TGTGCCAGCAGCCCACGGTGGGCAGATACGCAGTATTTT

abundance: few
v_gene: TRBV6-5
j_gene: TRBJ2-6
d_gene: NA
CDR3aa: CASSTGRPGANVLTF
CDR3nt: TGTGCCAGCAGTACGGGGCGACCCGGGGCCAACGTCCTGACTTTC

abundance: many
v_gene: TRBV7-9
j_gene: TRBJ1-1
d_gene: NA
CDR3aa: CASSLAQANTEAFF
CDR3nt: TGTGCCAGCAGCTTAGCTCAGGCGAACACTGAAGCTTTCTTT

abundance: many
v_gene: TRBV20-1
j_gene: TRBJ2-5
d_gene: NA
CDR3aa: CSARMGLETQYF
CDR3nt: TGCAGTGCTAGGATGGGGCTTGAGACCCAGTACTTC

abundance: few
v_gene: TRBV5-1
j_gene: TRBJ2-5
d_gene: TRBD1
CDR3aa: CASSWDRGLETQYF
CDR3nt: TGCGCCAGCAGTTGGGACAGGGGGCTGGAGACCCAGTACTTC

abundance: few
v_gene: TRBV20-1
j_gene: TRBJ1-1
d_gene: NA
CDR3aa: CSAREGHGNTEAFF
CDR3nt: TGCAGTGCTAGAGAGGGACACGGGAACACTGAAGCTTTCTTT

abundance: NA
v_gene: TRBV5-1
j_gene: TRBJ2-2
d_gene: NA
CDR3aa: CASSFDNTGELFF
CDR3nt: TGCGCCAGCAGCTTTGATAACACCGGGGAGCTGTTTTTT

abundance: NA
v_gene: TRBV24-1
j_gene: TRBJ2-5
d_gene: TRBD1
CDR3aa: CATSDPRTGGETQYF
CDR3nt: TGTGCCACCAGTGACCCTCGGACAGGGGGAGAGACCCAGTACTTC

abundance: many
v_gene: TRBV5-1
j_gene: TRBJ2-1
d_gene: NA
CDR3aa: CASSLGTQGINEQFF
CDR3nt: TGCGCCAGCAGCTTGGGGACCCAGGGAATCAATGAGCAGTTCTTC

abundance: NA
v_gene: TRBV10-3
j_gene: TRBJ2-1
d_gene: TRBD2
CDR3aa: CAIRPGSGGRNEQFF
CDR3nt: TGTGCCATCAGACCGGGGAGCGGGGGGAGGAATGAGCAGTTCTTC

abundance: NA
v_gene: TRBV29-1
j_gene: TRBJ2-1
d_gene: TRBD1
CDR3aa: CSVGGTGGSSYNEQFF
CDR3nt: TGCAGCGTTGGAGGGACAGGGGGCTCTTCCTACAATGAGCAGTTCTTC